This TCR beta chain was observed in a study of blood T cells in healthy people across ages (dated by TCRdb to between 2014 and 2017). For the wider study: In model experiments, template switching captured roughly one uniquely barcoded TCR beta cDNA molecule for every two T cells. For two donors (one aged 18 to 29 and one aged 80 or older), the study analyzed two additional independent replicas of 1 million unique cDNA reads from the same blood draw. To avoid experimental bias, donors of different ages were spread randomly across the sequencing lanes. The study measured age-related changes in TCR beta repertoire diversity using deep sequencing normalized with unique cDNA molecular identifiers. Four age groups were formed from the donors: young (average 16 years), middle-aged (approximately 40), aged (about 68) and long-lived (about 80). The investigation overall reported the following: Compared with the aged group, more naive CD4+ T cells, fewer expanded clones and increased TCR diversity were shown by the long-lived group, suggesting age selection. Estimates of total diversity based on one million sequenced T cells were considered lower bounds and underestimates. Donor CMV infection status was unknown, potentially confounding age-related changes in expanded clonotypes. Observed TCR beta diversity correlated strongly with the percentage of naive T cells measured by flow cytometry. Because profiling used bulk unsorted PBMCs, naive and antigen-experienced compartments could not be compared conclusively. As age increased, observed TCR beta diversity per million T cells dropped in a roughly linear way, and a significant reduction was already evident by age 40.

The donors were some 39 Caucasian individuals from Russia, aged roughly 6 to 90 years, who were systemically healthy. Each donor gave about 9.7 milliliters of peripheral blood, drawn into EDTA-treated Vacutainer tubes. PBMCs were isolated by Ficoll-Paque density-gradient centrifugation, with at least 6.5 million obtained per sample. Total RNA was extracted from PBMCs with Trizol reagent, with at least 5.5 micrograms obtained per sample. The percentages of naive CD45RAhigh/CD27high T cells were determined by flow cytometry on a PBMC aliquot from every donor. In regard to this clonotype: The antigen this receptor binds is unknown. Base qualities are not recorded, but no much larger clone differs from it by a single base.

The CDR3 goes from the cysteine to the phenylalanine over 16 residues. Just CDR3 DNA is preserved here, 48 bases in frame from base 1. Reading the germline V gene gives CDR1 SGHRS and CDR2 YFSETQ. Ends trimmed: V by 4 bases, J by 1 base; bases unmatched to a gene: 6. Libraries came from 5' RACE. Sequencing used an Illumina HiSeq 2500. A second about 7 to 11 cycle PCR used a sample-barcoded 5' primer and a J-beta primer mix. A unique molecular identifier was introduced onto each TCR beta cDNA molecule by a template-switch 5' adaptor carrying 12 random nucleotides. Each sample yielded at least 2.5 million CDR3-containing paired-end reads. The Mint cDNA synthesis kit, primed by a TRBC-specific oligonucleotide, was used to synthesize first-strand cDNA from all RNA. Following uracil-DNA glycosylase treatment, all cDNA underwent a first 18-cycle PCR with the universal primers M1SS and BC2_uni_R. As for how the authors treated the data: For normalization, 1 million high-quality reads, each with a distinct molecular identifier, were randomly selected from each sample. Instead of being binned into consensus sequences, reads that shared molecular identifiers were thrown out. CDR3 identification, clonotype clustering and error correction used MiTCR with a Q25 quality threshold and the strictest error-elimination algorithm. A nonparametric unseen species model with Euler transformation was used to estimate lower-bound total TCR beta diversity. TCRdb trimmed the raw reads at Q25, called clones with MiXCR and kept productive beta chains. Each entry is one CDR3 protein sequence, shown with its most common DNA and genes. These V and J calls rely on TCRdb rather than the paper's analysis. Present in this sample are about 640,000 distinct CDR3 sequences, roughly 58% of which were seen just once. The ten largest account for about two fifths of the sample.

The receptor chain draws on TRBV5-1 and TRBJ2-1, with 9 bases aligning to TRBD1. What was sequenced was blood. The sequence was obtained from a man aged 60 to 75 in good health. The DNA reads as follows: TGCGCCAGCAGCAGGACCGGGACAGGGTCCTACAATGAGCAGTTCTTC. Its protein product is CASSRTGTGSYNEQFF.